This T cell receptor beta chain derives from a study of cytomegalovirus exposure and HLA in healthy donors. Concerning this clone: What it recognizes is unknown.

Trimming cost V 2 bases and J 5 bases, with 13 bases left between them. CDR3 length equals 14 residues. Germline V lookup: CDR1 MNHNY, CDR2 SVGAGI (reference sequence). 13 Jbeta primers and 60 Vbeta primers were used for the PCR. Method: immunoSEQ multiplex PCR; TCRdb's copy keeps in-frame clones and lacks some. The sample carries about 200,000 clones, about four fifths recorded once. Study conclusions and caveats: Across donors, sequencing depth was assumed by presence/absence analyses to be roughly uniform. Association with HLA alleles at 0.05 false discovery rate was found for 17,000 or so TCR beta sequences in a later analysis. Because they were indistinguishable, some V segments, including TRBV6-2 and TRBV6-3, were excluded.

The chain combines TRBV6-6 with TRBJ2-7, with D maybe TRBD1 (6 bases). Sequences were obtained from PBMCs. This TCR was recovered from a man in his thirties or forties in good health and CMV-seronegative. Written as DNA, the CDR3 is TGTGCCAGCAGTTACGTGGGGGCTGTCGACGAGCAGTACTTC. Encoded protein: CASSYVGAVDEQYF.